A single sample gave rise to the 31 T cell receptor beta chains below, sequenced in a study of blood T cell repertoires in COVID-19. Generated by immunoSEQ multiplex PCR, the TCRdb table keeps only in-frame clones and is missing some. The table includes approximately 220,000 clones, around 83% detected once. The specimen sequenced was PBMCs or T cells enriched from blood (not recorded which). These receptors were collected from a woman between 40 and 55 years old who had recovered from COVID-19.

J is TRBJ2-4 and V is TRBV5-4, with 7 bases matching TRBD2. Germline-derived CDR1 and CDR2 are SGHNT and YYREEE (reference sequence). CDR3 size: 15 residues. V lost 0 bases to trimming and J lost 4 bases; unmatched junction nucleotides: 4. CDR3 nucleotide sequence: TGTGCCAGCAGCTTGGTACGGGGGGAAAAAAACATTCAGTACTTC. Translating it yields CASSLVRGEKNIQYF. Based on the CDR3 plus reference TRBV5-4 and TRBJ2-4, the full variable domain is ETGVTQSPTHLIKTRGQQVTLRCSSQSGHNTVSWYQQALGQGPQFIFQYYREEENGRGNFPPRFSGLQFPNYSSELNVNALELDDSALYLCASSLVRGEKNIQYFGAGTRLSVL.

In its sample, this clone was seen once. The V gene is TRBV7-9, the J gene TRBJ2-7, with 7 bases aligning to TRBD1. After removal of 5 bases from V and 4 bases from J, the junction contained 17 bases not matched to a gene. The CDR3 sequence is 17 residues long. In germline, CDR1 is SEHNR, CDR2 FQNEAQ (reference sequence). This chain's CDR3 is CASSPQGTKGSPYEQYF. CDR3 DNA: TGTGCCAGCAGCCCACAGGGGACAAAGGGATCCCCATACGAGCAGTACTTC.

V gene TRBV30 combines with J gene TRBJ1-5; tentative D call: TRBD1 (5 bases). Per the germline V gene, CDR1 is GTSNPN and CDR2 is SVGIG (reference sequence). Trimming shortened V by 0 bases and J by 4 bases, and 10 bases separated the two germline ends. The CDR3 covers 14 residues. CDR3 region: CAWSVGQVNQPQHF. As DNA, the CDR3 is TGTGCCTGGAGTGTGGGGCAGGTAAATCAGCCCCAGCATTTT.

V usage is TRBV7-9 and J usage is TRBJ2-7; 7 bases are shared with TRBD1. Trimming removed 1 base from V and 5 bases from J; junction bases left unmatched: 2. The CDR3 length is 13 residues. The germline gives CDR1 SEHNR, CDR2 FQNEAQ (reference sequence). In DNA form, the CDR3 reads TGTGCCAGCAGCTTAGGACAGGGCGACGAGCAGTACGTC. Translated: CASSLGQGDEQYV.

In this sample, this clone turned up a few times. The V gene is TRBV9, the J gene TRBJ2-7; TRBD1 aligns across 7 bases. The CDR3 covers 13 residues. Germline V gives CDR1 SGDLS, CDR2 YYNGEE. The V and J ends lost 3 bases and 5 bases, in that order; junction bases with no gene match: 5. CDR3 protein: CASSAVDRDEQYF. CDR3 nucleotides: TGTGCCAGCAGCGCTGTTGACAGGGACGAGCAGTACTTC.

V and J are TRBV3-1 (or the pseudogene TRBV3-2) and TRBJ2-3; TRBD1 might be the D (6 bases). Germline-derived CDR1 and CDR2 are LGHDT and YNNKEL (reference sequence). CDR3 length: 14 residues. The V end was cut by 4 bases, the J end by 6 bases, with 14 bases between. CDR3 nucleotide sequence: TGTGCCAGCAGCCCCAGGGGCGCGTCTGATACGCAGTATTTT. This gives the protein CASSPRGASDTQYF.

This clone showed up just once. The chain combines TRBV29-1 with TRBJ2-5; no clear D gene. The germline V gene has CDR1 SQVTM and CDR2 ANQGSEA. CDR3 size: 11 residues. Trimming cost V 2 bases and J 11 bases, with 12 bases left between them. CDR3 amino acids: CSVERLASQYF. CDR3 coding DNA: TGCAGCGTTGAAAGGTTGGCTAGTCAGTACTTC.

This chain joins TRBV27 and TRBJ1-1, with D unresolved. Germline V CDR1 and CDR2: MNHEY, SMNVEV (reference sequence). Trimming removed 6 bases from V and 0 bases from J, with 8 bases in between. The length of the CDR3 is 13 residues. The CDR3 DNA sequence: TGTGCCAGCAGCCTTACAGTGAACACTGAAGCTTTCTTT. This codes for CASSLTVNTEAFF.

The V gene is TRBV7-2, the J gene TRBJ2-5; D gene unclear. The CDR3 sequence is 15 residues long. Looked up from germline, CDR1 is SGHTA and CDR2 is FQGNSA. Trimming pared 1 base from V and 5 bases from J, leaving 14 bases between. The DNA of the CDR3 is TGTGCCAGCAGCTTAGAAGCCCGGGTATGGGAGACCCAGTACTTC. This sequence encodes CASSLEARVWETQYF.

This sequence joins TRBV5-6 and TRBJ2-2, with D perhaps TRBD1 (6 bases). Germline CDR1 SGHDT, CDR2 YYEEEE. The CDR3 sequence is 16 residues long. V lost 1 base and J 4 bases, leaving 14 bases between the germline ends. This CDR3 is CASSLFREQGTGELFF. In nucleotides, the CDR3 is TGTGCCAGCAGCTTGTTCAGGGAACAGGGCACCGGGGAGCTGTTTTTT.

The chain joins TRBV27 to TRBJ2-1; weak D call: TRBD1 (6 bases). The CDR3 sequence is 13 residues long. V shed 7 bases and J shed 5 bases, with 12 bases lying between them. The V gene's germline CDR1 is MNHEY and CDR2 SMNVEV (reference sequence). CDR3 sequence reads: CASKGGLNNEQFF. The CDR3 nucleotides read TGTGCCAGCAAAGGGGGTCTAAACAATGAGCAGTTCTTC.

CDR3 sequence reads: CASSRDRNTEAFF. CDR3 nucleotide sequence: TGTGCCAGCAGTCGAGACAGGAACACTGAAGCTTTCTTT. The chain carries TRBV9 and TRBJ1-1, with a tentative D call TRBD1 (5 bases). With 5 bases removed from V and 1 base from J, the gap between germline ends came to 9 bases. The germline gives CDR1 SGDLS, CDR2 YYNGEE. This CDR3 region has 13 residues.

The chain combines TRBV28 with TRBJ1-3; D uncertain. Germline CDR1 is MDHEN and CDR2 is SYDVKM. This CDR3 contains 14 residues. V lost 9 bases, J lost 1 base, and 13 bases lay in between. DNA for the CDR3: TGTGCCAGGTTTTCGGGAAGGTCTGGAAACACCATATATTTT. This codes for CARFSGRSGNTIYF.

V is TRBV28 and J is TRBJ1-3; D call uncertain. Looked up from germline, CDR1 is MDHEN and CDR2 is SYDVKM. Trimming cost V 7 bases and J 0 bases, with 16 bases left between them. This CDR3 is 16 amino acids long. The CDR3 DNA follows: TGTGCCAGCACCTCAGCGCCGGGGTTCTCTGGAAACACCATATATTTT. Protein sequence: CASTSAPGFSGNTIYF.

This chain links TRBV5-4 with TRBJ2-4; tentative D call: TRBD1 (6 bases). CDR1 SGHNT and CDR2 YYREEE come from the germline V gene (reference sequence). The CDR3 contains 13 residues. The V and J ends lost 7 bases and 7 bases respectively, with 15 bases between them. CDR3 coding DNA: TGTGCCAGCGTCCGAGGGACAATGAACATTCAGTACTTC. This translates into CASVRGTMNIQYF.

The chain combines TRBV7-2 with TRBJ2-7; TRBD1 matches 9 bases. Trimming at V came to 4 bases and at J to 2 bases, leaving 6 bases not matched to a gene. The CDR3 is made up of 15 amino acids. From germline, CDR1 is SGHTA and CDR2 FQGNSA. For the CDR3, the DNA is TGTGCCAGCAGCTCCGGACAGGGGCGAACCTACGAGCAGTACTTC. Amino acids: CASSSGQGRTYEQYF.

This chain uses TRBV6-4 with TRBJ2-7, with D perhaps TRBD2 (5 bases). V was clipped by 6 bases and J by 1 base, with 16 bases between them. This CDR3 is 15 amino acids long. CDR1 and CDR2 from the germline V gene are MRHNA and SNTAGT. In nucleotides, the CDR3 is TGTGCCAGCAGCGCTGATAGGCCGGGGTCCTACGAGCAGTACGTC. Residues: CASSADRPGSYEQYV.

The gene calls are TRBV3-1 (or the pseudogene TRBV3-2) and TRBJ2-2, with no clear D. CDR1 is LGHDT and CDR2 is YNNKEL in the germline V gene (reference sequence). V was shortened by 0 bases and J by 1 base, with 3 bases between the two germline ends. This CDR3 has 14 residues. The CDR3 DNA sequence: TGTGCCAGCAGCCAAGACAGGAACACCGGGGAGCTGTTTTTT. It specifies CASSQDRNTGELFF.

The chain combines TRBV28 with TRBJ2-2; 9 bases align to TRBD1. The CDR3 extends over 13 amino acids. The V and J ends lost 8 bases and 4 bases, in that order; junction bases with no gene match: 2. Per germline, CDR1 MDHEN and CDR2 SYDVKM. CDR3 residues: CASVDRGTGELFF. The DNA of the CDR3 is TGTGCCAGCGTGGACAGGGGCACCGGGGAGCTGTTTTTT.

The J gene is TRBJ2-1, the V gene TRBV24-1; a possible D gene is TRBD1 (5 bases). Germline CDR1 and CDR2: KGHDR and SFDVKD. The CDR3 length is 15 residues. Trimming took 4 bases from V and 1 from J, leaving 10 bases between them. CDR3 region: CATSDRVLSYNEQFF. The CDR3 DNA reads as TGTGCCACCAGTGACAGGGTGTTGTCCTACAATGAGCAGTTCTTC.

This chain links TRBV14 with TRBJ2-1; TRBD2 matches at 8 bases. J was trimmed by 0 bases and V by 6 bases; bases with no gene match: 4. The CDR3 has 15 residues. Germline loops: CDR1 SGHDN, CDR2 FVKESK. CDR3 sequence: CASRPGTSSYNEQFF. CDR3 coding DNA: TGTGCCAGCAGGCCCGGGACTAGCTCCTACAATGAGCAGTTCTTC.

CDR3: CASSPPGSEREGTYNEQFF. DNA of the CDR3: TGTGCCAGCTCACCACCTGGAAGCGAGCGGGAGGGAACCTACAATGAGCAGTTCTTC. The chain links TRBV18 to TRBJ2-1, with TRBD2 matching over 10 bases. V dropped 0 bases and J dropped 2; count of bases not matched to a gene: 10. Germline CDR1 KGHSH, CDR2 LQKENI. The CDR3 has 19 amino acids.

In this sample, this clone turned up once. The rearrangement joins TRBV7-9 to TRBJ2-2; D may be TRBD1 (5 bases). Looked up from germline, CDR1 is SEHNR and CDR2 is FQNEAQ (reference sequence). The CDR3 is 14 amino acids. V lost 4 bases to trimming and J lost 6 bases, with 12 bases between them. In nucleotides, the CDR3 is TGTGCCAGCAGCTCAGCCAGGGTCCCCGGGGAGCTGTTTTTT. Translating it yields CASSSARVPGELFF.

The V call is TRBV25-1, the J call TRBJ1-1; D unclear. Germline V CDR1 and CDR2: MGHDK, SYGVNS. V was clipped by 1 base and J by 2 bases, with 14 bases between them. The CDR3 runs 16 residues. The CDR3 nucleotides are TGTGCCAGCAGTGAATTCGGCGGGAACGTAAACACTGAAGCTTTCTTT. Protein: CASSEFGGNVNTEAFF.

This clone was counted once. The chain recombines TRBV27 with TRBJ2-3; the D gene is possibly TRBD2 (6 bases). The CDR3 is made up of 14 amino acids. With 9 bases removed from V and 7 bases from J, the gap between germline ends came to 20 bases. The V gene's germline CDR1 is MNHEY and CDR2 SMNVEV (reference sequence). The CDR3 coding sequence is TGTGCCAGTAATCCGGGACTTACCATGAATACGCAGTATTTT. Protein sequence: CASNPGLTMNTQYF.

The DNA of the CDR3 is TGTGCGATTGGGGGGCAGGGGGTAATGAACACTGAAGCTTTCTTT. Translated: CAIGGQGVMNTEAFF. The chain recombines TRBV2 with TRBJ1-1; 7 bases agree with TRBD1. Germline CDR1 is SNHLY and CDR2 is FYNNEI. The CDR3 has 15 amino acids.

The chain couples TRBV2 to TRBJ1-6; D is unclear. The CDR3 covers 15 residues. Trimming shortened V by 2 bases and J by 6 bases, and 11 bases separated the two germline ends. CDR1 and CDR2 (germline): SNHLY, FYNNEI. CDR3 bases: TGTGCCAGCAGTGAAACGAGGCCGACTAATTCACCCCTCCACTTT. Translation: CASSETRPTNSPLHF.

CDR3 sequence: CSVVGRTYEQYF. The CDR3 DNA is TGCAGCGTGGTAGGGAGAACCTACGAGCAGTACTTC. This sequence joins TRBV29-1 and TRBJ2-7; TRBD2 might be the D (5 bases). The CDR3 runs to 12 residues. In germline, CDR1 is SQVTM, CDR2 ANQGSEA. Trimming removed 6 bases at V and 2 bases at J, with 11 bases between.

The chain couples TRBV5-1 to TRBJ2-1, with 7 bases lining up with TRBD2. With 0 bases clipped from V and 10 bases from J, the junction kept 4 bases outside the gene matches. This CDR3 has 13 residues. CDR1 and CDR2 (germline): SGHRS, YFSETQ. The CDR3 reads CASSLARGVEQFF. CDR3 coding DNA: TGCGCCAGCAGCTTGGCCCGGGGGGTCGAGCAGTTCTTC.

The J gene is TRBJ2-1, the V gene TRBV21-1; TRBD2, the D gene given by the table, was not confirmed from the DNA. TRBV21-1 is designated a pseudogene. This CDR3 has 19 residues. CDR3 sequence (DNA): TGTGCCAGCAGCAAAGACCTAGGCCCGCTTCCTTATACCTACAATGAGCAGTTCTTC. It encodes CASSKDLGPLPYTYNEQFF.

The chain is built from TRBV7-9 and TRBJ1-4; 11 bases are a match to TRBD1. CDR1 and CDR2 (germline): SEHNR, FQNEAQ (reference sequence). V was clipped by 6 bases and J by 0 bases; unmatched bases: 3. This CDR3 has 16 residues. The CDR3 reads CASSRDRGTTNEKLFF. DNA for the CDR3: TGTGCCAGCAGTCGGGACAGGGGGACAACTAATGAAAAACTGTTTTTT.